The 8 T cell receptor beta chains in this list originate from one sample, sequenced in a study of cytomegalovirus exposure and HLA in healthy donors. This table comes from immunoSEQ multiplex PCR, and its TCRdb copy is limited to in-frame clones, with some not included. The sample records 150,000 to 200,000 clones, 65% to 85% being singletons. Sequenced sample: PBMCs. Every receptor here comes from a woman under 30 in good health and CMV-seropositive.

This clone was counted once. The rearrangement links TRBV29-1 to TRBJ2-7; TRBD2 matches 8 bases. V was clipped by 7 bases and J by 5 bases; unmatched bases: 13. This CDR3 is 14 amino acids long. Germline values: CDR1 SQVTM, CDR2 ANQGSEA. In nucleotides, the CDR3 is TGCAGCGCCCAAACCGGGGGGGGCAGGGACGAGCAGTACTTC. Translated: CSAQTGGGRDEQYF.

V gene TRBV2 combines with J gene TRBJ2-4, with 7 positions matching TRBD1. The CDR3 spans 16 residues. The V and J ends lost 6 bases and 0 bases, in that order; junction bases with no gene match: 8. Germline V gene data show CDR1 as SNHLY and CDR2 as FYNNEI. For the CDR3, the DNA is TGTGCCAGCAGGACGGGACAGTCCTTAGCCAAAAACATTCAGTACTTC. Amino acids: CASRTGQSLAKNIQYF.

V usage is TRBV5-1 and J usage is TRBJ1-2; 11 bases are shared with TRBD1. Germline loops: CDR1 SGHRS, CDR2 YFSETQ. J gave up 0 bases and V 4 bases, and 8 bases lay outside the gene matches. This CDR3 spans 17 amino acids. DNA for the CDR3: TGCGCCAGCAGCACGGGACAGGGGGGCGAAGCTAACTATGGCTACACCTTC. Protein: CASSTGQGGEANYGYTF. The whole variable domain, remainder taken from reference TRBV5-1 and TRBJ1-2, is KAGVTQTPRYLIKTRGQQVTLSCSPISGHRSVSWYQQTPGQGLQFLFEYFSETQRNKGNFPGRFSGRQFSNSRSEMNVSTLELGDSALYLCASSTGQGGEANYGYTFGSGTRLTVV.

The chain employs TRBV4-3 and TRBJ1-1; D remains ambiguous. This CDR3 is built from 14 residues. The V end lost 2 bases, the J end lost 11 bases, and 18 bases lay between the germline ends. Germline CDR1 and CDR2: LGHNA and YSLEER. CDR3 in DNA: TGCGCCAGCAGCCAATCGTCCCAGGTGCCTTCCGCTTTCTTT. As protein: CASSQSSQVPSAFF.

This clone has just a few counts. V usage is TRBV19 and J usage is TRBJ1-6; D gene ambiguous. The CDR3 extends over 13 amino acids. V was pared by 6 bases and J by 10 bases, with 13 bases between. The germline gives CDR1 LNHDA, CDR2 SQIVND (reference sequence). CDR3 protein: CASRASSGSPLHF. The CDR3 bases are TGTGCCAGTAGGGCCAGTTCAGGATCACCCCTCCACTTT. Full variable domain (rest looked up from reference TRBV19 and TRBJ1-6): DGGITQSPKYLFRKEGQNVTLSCEQNLNHDAMYWYRQDPGQGLRLIYYSQIVNDFQKGDIAEGYSVSREKKESFPLTVTSAQKNPTAFYLCASRASSGSPLHFGNGTRLTVT.

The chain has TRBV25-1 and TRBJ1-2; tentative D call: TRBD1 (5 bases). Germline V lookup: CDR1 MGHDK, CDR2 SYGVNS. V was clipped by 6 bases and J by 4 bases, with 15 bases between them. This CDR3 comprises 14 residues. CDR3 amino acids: CASRGQGLFYGYTF. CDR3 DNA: TGTGCCAGCAGGGGGCAGGGTCTATTCTATGGCTACACCTTC.

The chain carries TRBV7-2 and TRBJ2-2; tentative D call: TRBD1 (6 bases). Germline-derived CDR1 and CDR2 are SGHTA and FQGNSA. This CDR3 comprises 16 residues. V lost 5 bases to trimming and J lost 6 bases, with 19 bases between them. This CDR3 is CASSLSQGMLAGELFF. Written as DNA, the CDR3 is TGTGCCAGCAGCCTGAGTCAGGGGATGTTGGCCGGGGAGCTGTTTTTT. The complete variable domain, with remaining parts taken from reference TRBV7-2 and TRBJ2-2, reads GAGVSQSPSNKVTEKGKDVELRCDPISGHTALYWYRQSLGQGLEFLIYFQGNSAPDKSGLPSDRFSAERTGGSVSTLTIQRTQQEDSAVYLCASSLSQGMLAGELFFGEGSRLTVL.

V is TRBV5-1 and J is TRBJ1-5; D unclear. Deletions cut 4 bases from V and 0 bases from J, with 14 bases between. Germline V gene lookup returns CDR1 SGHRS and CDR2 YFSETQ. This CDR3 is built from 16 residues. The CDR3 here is CASSLDGTHSNQPQHF. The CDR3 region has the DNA TGCGCCAGCAGCCTGGACGGTACTCATAGCAATCAGCCCCAGCATTTT.